This TCR beta chain stems from a study of T cells in Graves' hyperthyroidism and ophthalmopathy. Study context: Peripheral blood was taken when the disease was first diagnosed, before any treatment began.

Diagnostic decisions used clinical symptoms, serum thyroxine and TRAb, thyroid ultrasound and orbital computed tomography. 9.5 to 10 ml fresh peripheral blood yielded the PBMCs. Study-wide results and caveats: Among thyroid clonotypes expanded above 0.001, most also appeared in blood.

V lost 5 bases, J lost 5 bases, and 13 bases lay in between. Germline CDR1 and CDR2: SGHRS and YFSETQ. This CDR3 has 14 residues. Amplification targeted TCR beta CDR3 regions from RNA transcripts. First-round RT-PCR of the TCR CDR3 relied on the HTBI primer set. TCRdb analysed the multiplex PCR reads with MiXCR anew, one entry per CDR3 protein. The sample contains 450,000 to 600,000 distinct CDR3 sequences, less than 20% of which appear only once. This clonotype was seen many times. Its antigen is undetermined. V and J are TRBV5-1 and TRBJ2-2; the D call may be TRBD1 or TRBD2 (5 bases each). This TCR was recovered from a middle-aged man with Graves' ophthalmopathy. The sample taken for sequencing was blood. CDR3 bases: TGCGCCAGCAGGTGGCGAGGGGAAACCGGGGAGCTGTTTTTT. Translation gives CASRWRGETGELFF.